The 20 T cell receptor beta chains below were found in one sample sequenced in a study of OX40 agonist ivuxolimab in advanced cancers. The protocol was immunoSEQ multiplex PCR, while the TCRdb copy is restricted to in-frame clones and leaves out a portion. The sample has 60,000 to 75,000 clones, roughly 87% seen once. The sequences come from CD4+ or CD8+ T cells sorted from blood, collected in a trial of the OX40 agonist ivuxolimab. These receptors were collected from an adult with an advanced solid tumor such as melanoma, head and neck, liver or kidney cancer.

The chain couples TRBV2 to TRBJ1-4, with 7 bases fitting TRBD1. Trimming at V came to 9 bases and at J to 3 bases, leaving 7 bases not matched to a gene. Germline loops: CDR1 SNHLY, CDR2 FYNNEI. The length of the CDR3 is 14 residues. The CDR3 DNA reads as TGTGCCAGTAATCAGGGGGGGGCTAATGAAAAACTGTTTTTT. Amino acid sequence: CASNQGGANEKLFF.

The V call is TRBV11-2, the J call TRBJ2-2; D is undetermined. V dropped 2 bases and J dropped 7 bases, with 8 bases sitting between them. The CDR3 loop spans 13 amino acids. CDR1 is SGHAT and CDR2 is FQNNGV in the germline V gene. Written as DNA, the CDR3 is TGTGCCAGCAGCTTAATCCAAGTCGGGGAGCTGTTTTTT. Protein: CASSLIQVGELFF.

The chain links TRBV7-2 to TRBJ2-1, with 11 bases lining up with TRBD2. The CDR3 is 18 amino acids. Germline CDR1 reads SGHTA; CDR2 reads FQGNSA. J lost 3 bases, V lost 0 bases, and 7 bases had no gene match. The CDR3 sequence: CASSLAPTSGSFYNEQFF. The CDR3 nucleotides read TGTGCCAGCAGCTTAGCGCCCACTAGCGGGAGCTTCTACAATGAGCAGTTCTTC.

Concerning this clone: The conserved closing phenylalanine or tryptophan is absent in this CDR3, likely reflecting a read error. The rearrangement joins TRBV28 to TRBJ2-7; D may be TRBD1 (6 bases). Germline V gene data show CDR1 as MDHEN and CDR2 as SYDVKM. V gave up 4 bases and J gave up 5 bases, with 24 bases separating them. The CDR3 extends over 17 amino acids. CDR3 nucleotide sequence: TGTGCCAGCAGTTCCCCGGGAACAGGGAAAACGTGGAACGAGCAGTACCTC. It specifies CASSSPGTGKTWNEQYL.

This clone was counted a single time. The rearrangement links TRBV19 to TRBJ1-5; D gene ambiguous. There are 15 residues in the CDR3. Trimming left V 3 bases short and J 7 bases short, with 16 bases between. Germline loops: CDR1 LNHDA, CDR2 SQIVND (reference sequence). The CDR3 protein is CASSIRDKEYQPQHF. The DNA of the CDR3 is TGTGCCAGTAGTATTCGGGATAAGGAATACCAGCCCCAGCATTTT.

The chain is built from TRBV11-2 and TRBJ2-7; the D gene could be TRBD1 or TRBD2 (6 bases each). From germline, CDR1 is SGHAT and CDR2 FQNNGV. Trimming cost V 2 bases and J 2 bases, with 10 bases left between them. The CDR3 is 14 amino acids. CDR3 amino acids: CASSLSGGPYEQYF. DNA for the CDR3: TGTGCCAGCAGCTTATCCGGGGGCCCCTACGAGCAGTACTTC.

The rearrangement links TRBV9 to TRBJ2-5, with a tentative D call TRBD2 (6 bases). Germline V lookup: CDR1 SGDLS, CDR2 YYNGEE. The germline V and J ends were trimmed by 2 bases and 2 bases, with 13 bases remaining between them. The CDR3 sequence is 15 residues long. The CDR3 loop reads CASSVDSGPQETQYF. The CDR3 DNA reads as TGTGCCAGCAGCGTGGATAGCGGACCTCAAGAGACCCAGTACTTC.

The chain employs TRBV19 and TRBJ1-5; 7 bases match TRBD1. CDR1 and CDR2 from the germline V gene are LNHDA and SQIVND (reference sequence). Trimming cost V 1 base and J 2 bases; bases outside gene matches: 11. CDR3 length equals 18 residues. The CDR3 region has the DNA TGTGCCAGTAGTATAGGGGGGCAGGGGGGCCCCGGCAATCAGCCCCAGCATTTT. Its translation is CASSIGGQGGPGNQPQHF.

The chain uses TRBV7-2 and TRBJ2-5; 7 nucleotides match TRBD1. CDR3 length: 14 residues. Germline V gene lookup returns CDR1 SGHTA and CDR2 FQGNSA. Trimming removed 5 bases from V and 6 bases from J; junction bases left unmatched: 9. This CDR3 reads CASSPRTGGQTQYF. In DNA form, the CDR3 reads TGTGCCAGCAGCCCACGGACAGGCGGCCAGACCCAGTACTTC.

CDR3 amino acids: CASSYVGASYGYTF. The CDR3 nucleotides are TGTGCCAGCAGTTACGTGGGCGCTAGCTATGGCTACACCTTC. The chain combines TRBV6-5 with TRBJ1-2; D gene ambiguous. Germline CDR1 is MNHEY and CDR2 is SVGAGI. The CDR3 has 14 residues. Trimming took 2 bases from V and 4 from J, leaving 11 bases between them.

The chain has TRBV7-2 and TRBJ1-5; D gene uncertain. V was trimmed by 3 bases and J by 7 bases, leaving 10 bases between them. Germline-derived CDR1 and CDR2 are SGHTA and FQGNSA. This CDR3 is built from 13 residues. The CDR3 sequence is CASSFGDHQPQHF. Here the CDR3 DNA reads TGTGCCAGCAGCTTTGGGGATCACCAGCCCCAGCATTTT.

The table lists this clone with a count of one. The chain links TRBV29-1 to TRBJ2-5; 7 positions match TRBD2. There are 15 residues in the CDR3. The ends lost 4 bases at V and 3 bases at J; junction bases unmatched: 11. Germline lookup yields CDR1 SQVTM and CDR2 ANQGSEA. CDR3 loop: CSVAGRGGGKETQYF. The DNA for the CDR3 is TGCAGCGTTGCGGGGCGGGGCGGGGGAAAAGAGACCCAGTACTTC.

The chain is built from TRBV27 and TRBJ2-1; no clear D gene. CDR3 size: 14 residues. V lost 6 bases to trimming and J lost 4 bases, with 13 bases between them. Germline V gives CDR1 MNHEY, CDR2 SMNVEV (reference sequence). CDR3 sequence reads: CASSSQVVYNEQFF. For the CDR3, the DNA is TGTGCCAGCAGCTCCCAGGTCGTTTACAATGAGCAGTTCTTC.

This chain connects TRBV9 to TRBJ2-2, with 8 bases lining up with TRBD2. The V gene's germline CDR1 is SGDLS and CDR2 YYNGEE. The CDR3 is 16 residues long. With 2 bases clipped from V and 5 bases from J, the junction kept 8 bases outside the gene matches. CDR3 loop: CASSVRSGGGTGELFF. The CDR3 bases are TGTGCCAGCAGCGTCAGAAGCGGGGGAGGGACCGGGGAGCTGTTTTTT.

This clone was observed a few times. The V gene is TRBV5-1, the J gene TRBJ1-1, with TRBD1 matching over 7 bases. Germline V CDR1 and CDR2: SGHRS, YFSETQ. Unmatched junction bases numbered 4, after V lost 4 bases and J lost 7 bases. This CDR3 comprises 12 residues. The CDR3 DNA follows: TGCGCCAGCAGCGTGGGACAGCATGAAGCTTTCTTT. Protein sequence: CASSVGQHEAFF.

This chain joins TRBV5-5 and TRBJ1-3; no clear D gene. The CDR3 loop spans 16 amino acids. In germline, CDR1 is SGHKS, CDR2 YYEKEE (reference sequence). The V end lost 1 base, the J end lost 4 bases, and 15 bases lay between the germline ends. The CDR3, as DNA: TGTGCCAGCAGCTTGCTAGCCCTTGTCCCCGGAAACACCATATATTTT. Translation gives CASSLLALVPGNTIYF.

The chain combines TRBV21-1 with TRBJ1-2. TRBV21-1 is deemed a pseudogene. This CDR3 is built from 16 residues. DNA for the CDR3: TGTGCCAGCAGCCCCCGGGACGGAGTAGTTATGGGTGGCTACACCTTC. This translates into CASSPRDGVVMGGYTF.

This clone was observed a handful of times. The chain couples TRBV30 to TRBJ1-2; D unclear. CDR1 GTSNPN and CDR2 SVGIG come from the germline V gene (reference sequence). The length of the CDR3 is 13 residues. The V end lost 0 bases, the J end lost 9 bases, and 14 bases lay between the germline ends. CDR3 DNA: TGTGCCTGGAGTGTAGGGTCAGTCGTAAGCTACACCTTC. Encoded protein: CAWSVGSVVSYTF.

In DNA, the CDR3 is TGTGCCAGCAAAGGGGACGGTAGTTTAAACTATGGCTACACCTTC. Amino acids: CASKGDGSLNYGYTF. The chain combines TRBV18 with TRBJ1-2, with D tentatively TRBD1 (5 bases). CDR1 is KGHSH and CDR2 is LQKENI in the germline V gene. The CDR3 consists of 15 residues. Trimming took 8 bases from V and 2 from J, leaving 18 bases between them.

This chain joins TRBV4-3 and TRBJ1-6; D possibly corresponds to TRBD1 (5 bases). The V and J ends lost 3 bases and 10 bases respectively, with 16 bases between them. The CDR3 extends over 15 amino acids. Germline V CDR1 and CDR2: LGHNA, YSLEER. CDR3 nucleotides: TGCGCCAGCAGCCAGGCCCCACAGGTAGAATCACCCCTCCACTTT. The encoded protein is CASSQAPQVESPLHF.